Listed here are 27 T cell receptor beta chains from one sample, sequenced in a study of cytomegalovirus exposure and HLA in healthy donors (dated by TCRdb to 2015 to 2018). The library was obtained by the immunoSEQ multiplex PCR assay. The multiplex PCR relied on a mix of 60 forward primers for TCR Vbeta segments and 13 reverse primers for TCR Jbeta segments. Not all clones reach the TCRdb copy of this immuneACCESS table, which keeps in-frame sequences only. Checked studies attribute under half of the gap to unresolved V genes and leave the rest unexplained. The sample profile shows around 140,000 clones; approximately 77% of them were found once. About 1.5% of the sample belongs to the ten largest clones. Material: PBMCs. The receptor source for this set is a woman between 40 and 50 years old in good health and CMV-seronegative.

The chain recombines TRBV7-6 with TRBJ2-5; 9 positions match TRBD2. The V gene's germline CDR1 is SGHVS and CDR2 FNYEAQ. With 5 bases clipped from V and 5 bases from J, the junction kept 6 bases outside the gene matches. This CDR3 region has 14 residues. This CDR3 reads CASSESGGSETQYF. The DNA of the CDR3 is TGTGCCAGCAGCGAAAGCGGGGGGTCGGAGACCCAGTACTTC.

The chain has TRBV27 and TRBJ2-7; 8 bases are a match to TRBD1. Germline assignment: CDR1 MNHEY and CDR2 SMNVEV (reference sequence). J lost 3 bases, V lost 3 bases, and 4 bases had no gene match. This CDR3 region has 14 residues. CDR3 DNA sequence: TGTGCCAGCAGTTTCCTGGGACAGGTCTACGAGCAGTACTTC. Its translation is CASSFLGQVYEQYF.

The V and J genes are TRBV6-5 and TRBJ2-3; 7 bases match TRBD2. The J segment lost 11 bases and the V segment lost 0 bases, leaving 5 bases of the junction unmatched. Per the germline V gene, CDR1 is MNHEY and CDR2 is SVGAGI. CDR3 length equals 13 residues. CDR3 sequence reads: CASSYSSSGGQYF. The CDR3 nucleotides read TGTGCCAGCAGTTACTCCTCTTCGGGGGGGCAGTATTTT.

The rearrangement links TRBV7-6 to TRBJ2-2; 12 nucleotides agree with TRBD2. The CDR3 is 18 amino acids. V lost 5 bases and J lost 1; bases outside the gene matches: 8. Looked up from germline, CDR1 is SGHVS and CDR2 is FNYEAQ. The CDR3 here is CASSAPRTSGENTGELFF. In DNA form, the CDR3 reads TGTGCCAGCAGCGCCCCCCGGACTAGCGGGGAGAACACCGGGGAGCTGTTTTTT.

The chain combines TRBV19 with TRBJ1-1; D gene uncertain. Trimming took 3 bases from V and 2 from J, leaving 7 bases between them. The CDR3 length is 13 residues. Germline values: CDR1 LNHDA, CDR2 SQIVND (reference sequence). As DNA, the CDR3 is TGTGCCAGTAGTATGGAGGGCAACACTGAAGCTTTCTTT. Translation: CASSMEGNTEAFF.

This clone has a single count. The chain recombines TRBV5-1 with TRBJ1-2, with D perhaps matching TRBD1 (5 bases). The CDR3 is 13 residues long. Per germline, CDR1 SGHRS and CDR2 YFSETQ. The ends were cut back, 3 bases at V and 8 bases at J, with 14 bases in the middle. The CDR3 loop is CASSSDTVGGYTF. The CDR3 DNA sequence: TGCGCCAGCAGCTCGGACACCGTCGGGGGCTACACCTTC.

This clone was counted a single time. The genes are TRBV6-5 and TRBJ1-4, with a tentative D call TRBD1 (5 bases). Trimming removed 10 bases at V and 5 bases at J, with 14 bases between. Germline V gene sequence: CDR1 MNHEY, CDR2 SVGAGI. The CDR3 extends over 13 amino acids. The CDR3 loop is CATRRGPNEKLFF. The CDR3, as DNA: TGTGCCACCAGGCGGGGCCCAAATGAAAAACTGTTTTTT.

In this sample, this clone turned up a few times. This chain connects TRBV6-6 to TRBJ2-1, with 7 bases that match TRBD1. The CDR3 extends over 13 amino acids. V lost 7 bases, J lost 7 bases, and 7 bases stayed unmatched. Germline CDR1 MNHNY, CDR2 SVGAGI (reference sequence). In DNA, the CDR3 is TGTGCCAGCACCTCGACAGGGAGTAATGAGCAGTTCTTC. Protein product: CASTSTGSNEQFF.

This chain connects TRBV15 to TRBJ2-7, with 9 bases identical to TRBD2. From germline, CDR1 is LNHNV and CDR2 YYDKDF (reference sequence). The trim removed 1 base at V and 5 bases at J, leaving 9 bases unmatched. There are 16 residues in the CDR3. This CDR3 reads CATSRAGLANHHEQYF. CDR3 nucleotides: TGTGCCACCAGCAGAGCTGGACTAGCGAATCACCACGAGCAGTACTTC. The full variable domain, in which reference TRBV15 and TRBJ2-7 provide the parts outside the CDR3, is DAMVIQNPRYQVTQFGKPVTLSCSQTLNHNVMYWYQQKSSQAPKLLFHYYDKDFNNEADTPDNFQSRRPNTSFCFLDIRSPGLGDTAMYLCATSRAGLANHHEQYFGPGTRLTVT.

The V and J genes are TRBV10-3 and TRBJ1-5; TRBD1 matches 7 bases. Germline CDR1 reads ENHRY; CDR2 reads SYGVKD. The CDR3 runs 16 residues. With 3 bases clipped from V and 2 bases from J, the junction kept 7 bases outside the gene matches. The CDR3 DNA is TGTGCCATCAGTGACCCCCGACAGGGCGGCAATCAGCCCCAGCATTTT. Translated, it gives CAISDPRQGGNQPQHF.

This clone was seen once. The V gene is TRBV27, the J gene TRBJ2-3, with 10 bases that match TRBD1. This CDR3 has 17 residues. Germline V gene data show CDR1 as MNHEY and CDR2 as SMNVEV (reference sequence). The junction had 9 bases not matched to a gene; V was cut back by 2 bases and J by 4 bases. The CDR3 nucleotides read TGTGCCAGCAGTTTACCCCGACGGGACAGGGGTGCAGATACGCAGTATTTT. Its translation is CASSLPRRDRGADTQYF.

This clone has a single count. This sequence joins TRBV6-6 and TRBJ1-1; D is possibly TRBD1 (5 bases). Trimming shortened V by 6 bases and J by 5 bases, and 10 bases separated the two germline ends. Germline CDR1 MNHNY, CDR2 SVGAGI (reference sequence). The CDR3 is made up of 12 amino acids. CDR3 in DNA: TGTGCCAGCAGACCACAGGAAACTGAAGCTTTCTTT. Its protein product is CASRPQETEAFF.

The chain has TRBV2 and TRBJ1-6, with a tentative D call TRBD1 (6 bases). Trimming pared 5 bases from V and 3 bases from J, leaving 14 bases between. Germline CDR1 reads SNHLY; CDR2 reads FYNNEI. The CDR3 covers 16 residues. The CDR3 sequence: CASSKYRDNYNSPLHF. CDR3 DNA: TGTGCCAGCAGTAAATACCGGGACAACTATAATTCACCCCTCCACTTT.

The genes are TRBV5-1 and TRBJ2-7; 8 positions match TRBD1. There are 14 residues in the CDR3. CDR1 and CDR2 (germline): SGHRS, YFSETQ. J lost 6 bases, V lost 1 base, and 6 bases had no gene match. CDR3 sequence reads: CASSLWVTGGEQYF. CDR3 DNA: TGCGCCAGCAGCTTGTGGGTAACAGGGGGCGAGCAGTACTTC.

The chain carries TRBV6-6 and TRBJ2-1, with 12 bases aligning to TRBD1. CDR1 and CDR2 (germline): MNHNY, SVGAGI (reference sequence). The CDR3 covers 15 residues. Trimming took 0 bases from V and 10 from J; bases not matched to a gene: 4. CDR3: CASSYSYGTGGEQFF. CDR3 coding DNA: TGTGCCAGCAGTTACTCGTATGGGACAGGGGGCGAGCAGTTCTTC.

The chain carries TRBV10-3 and TRBJ2-1, with TRBD2 identical over 9 bases. Germline V gives CDR1 ENHRY, CDR2 SYGVKD. V trimming: 2 bases; J trimming: 7 bases; junction bases outside the gene matches: 15. CDR3 length equals 18 residues. CDR3 in DNA: TGTGCCATCAGTGAGGTGATAGCGGGGGCCCTCTATTCTAATGAGCAGTTCTTC. It codes for CAISEVIAGALYSNEQFF.

The chain links TRBV7-9 to TRBJ2-5; D is possibly TRBD2 (7 bases). CDR1 and CDR2 from the germline V gene are SEHNR and FQNEAQ (reference sequence). The CDR3 sequence is 17 residues long. Trimming stripped 1 base from V and 1 base from J, with 16 bases between. Here the CDR3 reads CASSLEVLGGAQETQYF. The CDR3 DNA is TGTGCCAGCAGCTTAGAGGTTCTGGGGGGGGCCCAAGAGACCCAGTACTTC.

V is TRBV4-1 and J is TRBJ1-4; 9 bases fit TRBD1. CDR1 MGHRA and CDR2 YSYEKL come from the germline V gene. The CDR3 covers 15 residues. With 2 bases clipped from V and 4 bases from J, the junction kept 2 bases outside the gene matches. The DNA for the CDR3 is TGCGCCAGCAGCCAACTGGGACAGGGTAATGAAAAACTGTTTTTT. Protein sequence: CASSQLGQGNEKLFF.

The chain employs TRBV19 and TRBJ2-6; 8 bases line up with TRBD2. The J segment lost 2 bases and the V segment lost 4 bases, leaving 1 base of the junction unmatched. Germline lookup yields CDR1 LNHDA and CDR2 SQIVND (reference sequence). The CDR3 runs to 15 residues. The CDR3 region has the DNA TGTGCCAGTAGTAGGACTAGCCCTGGGGCCAACGTCCTGACTTTC. The encoded protein is CASSRTSPGANVLTF.

The rearrangement uses TRBV7-9 and TRBJ1-2; D gene uncertain. CDR1 and CDR2 from the germline V gene are SEHNR and FQNEAQ (reference sequence). This CDR3 has 15 amino acids. Trimming stripped 1 base from V and 5 bases from J, with 14 bases between. In DNA, the CDR3 is TGTGCCAGCAGCTTAGTGAGGCCAGACTTATATGGCTACACCTTC. Its protein is CASSLVRPDLYGYTF. The full variable domain, rest sourced from reference TRBV7-9 and TRBJ1-2, is DTGVSQNPRHKITKRGQNVTFRCDPISEHNRLYWYRQTLGQGPEFLTYFQNEAQLEKSRLLSDRFSAERPKGSFSTLEIQRTEQGDSAMYLCASSLVRPDLYGYTFGSGTRLTVV.

This chain joins TRBV7-9 and TRBJ1-4, with D perhaps TRBD1 (6 bases). Germline V gene lookup returns CDR1 SEHNR and CDR2 FQNEAQ (reference sequence). V lost 5 bases, J lost 4 bases, and 14 bases lay in between. CDR3 length: 15 residues. The CDR3 DNA sequence: TGTGCCAGCAGCCGCGGACAGAACTTTAATGAAAAACTGTTTTTT. This sequence encodes CASSRGQNFNEKLFF. The complete variable domain, with remaining parts taken from reference TRBV7-9 and TRBJ1-4, reads DTGVSQNPRHKITKRGQNVTFRCDPISEHNRLYWYRQTLGQGPEFLTYFQNEAQLEKSRLLSDRFSAERPKGSFSTLEIQRTEQGDSAMYLCASSRGQNFNEKLFFGSGTQLSVL.

The genes are TRBV5-4 and TRBJ2-7, with a weak D call TRBD1 (5 bases). The CDR3 is 14 residues long. Trimming removed 0 bases from V and 1 base from J, with 8 bases in between. The germline V gene has CDR1 SGHNT and CDR2 YYREEE (reference sequence). CDR3 sequence: CASSLGGSSYEQYF. CDR3 nucleotides: TGTGCCAGCAGCTTGGGGGGCAGTTCCTACGAGCAGTACTTC. Full variable domain (outside the CDR3, taken from reference TRBV5-4 and TRBJ2-7): ETGVTQSPTHLIKTRGQQVTLRCSSQSGHNTVSWYQQALGQGPQFIFQYYREEENGRGNFPPRFSGLQFPNYSSELNVNALELDDSALYLCASSLGGSSYEQYFGPGTRLTVT.

This rearrangement joins TRBV29-1 to TRBJ1-2; D is unclear. V dropped 3 bases and J dropped 8 bases, with 10 bases sitting between them. CDR1 and CDR2 (germline): SQVTM, ANQGSEA. The CDR3 totals 11 residues. The CDR3 region is CSVEAGGGYTF. The CDR3 DNA reads TGCAGCGTTGAGGCAGGTGGGGGCTACACCTTC.

This chain connects TRBV7-9 to TRBJ1-2, with D tentatively TRBD1 (5 bases). The CDR3 totals 14 residues. Looked up from germline, CDR1 is SEHNR and CDR2 is FQNEAQ (reference sequence). The ends were cut back, 5 bases at V and 8 bases at J, with 18 bases in the middle. Here the CDR3 reads CASSDTPWGDGYTF. CDR3 bases: TGTGCCAGCAGCGATACCCCGTGGGGGGACGGCTACACCTTC. The complete variable domain, with remaining parts taken from reference TRBV7-9 and TRBJ1-2, reads DTGVSQNPRHKITKRGQNVTFRCDPISEHNRLYWYRQTLGQGPEFLTYFQNEAQLEKSRLLSDRFSAERPKGSFSTLEIQRTEQGDSAMYLCASSDTPWGDGYTFGSGTRLTVV.

The chain joins TRBV6-4 to TRBJ2-3; D remains unclear. Germline-derived CDR1 and CDR2 are MRHNA and SNTAGT. V lost 2 bases and J 0 bases, leaving 9 bases between the germline ends. The CDR3 spans 15 residues. The CDR3 protein is CASSDGGTSTDTQYF. Here the CDR3 DNA reads TGTGCCAGCAGTGACGGCGGTACAAGCACAGATACGCAGTATTTT.

This sequence joins TRBV28 and TRBJ1-2; 9 nucleotides line up with TRBD1. Germline V gene data show CDR1 as MDHEN and CDR2 as SYDVKM. V lost 6 bases to trimming and J lost 5 bases; unmatched junction nucleotides: 16. CDR3 size: 17 residues. As DNA, the CDR3 is TGTGCCAGCAGCCCCCTTCCCCCGGGACAGGGAATTTATGGCTACACCTTC. This sequence encodes CASSPLPPGQGIYGYTF.

The gene calls are TRBV15 and TRBJ1-6, with D possibly matching TRBD1 (5 bases). Germline CDR1 reads LNHNV; CDR2 reads YYDKDF (reference sequence). Trimming pared 0 bases from V and 13 bases from J, leaving 10 bases between. CDR3 length: 13 residues. This CDR3 reads CATSRDGASPLHF. Written as DNA, the CDR3 is TGTGCCACCAGCAGAGATGGGGCTTCCCCCCTCCACTTT.